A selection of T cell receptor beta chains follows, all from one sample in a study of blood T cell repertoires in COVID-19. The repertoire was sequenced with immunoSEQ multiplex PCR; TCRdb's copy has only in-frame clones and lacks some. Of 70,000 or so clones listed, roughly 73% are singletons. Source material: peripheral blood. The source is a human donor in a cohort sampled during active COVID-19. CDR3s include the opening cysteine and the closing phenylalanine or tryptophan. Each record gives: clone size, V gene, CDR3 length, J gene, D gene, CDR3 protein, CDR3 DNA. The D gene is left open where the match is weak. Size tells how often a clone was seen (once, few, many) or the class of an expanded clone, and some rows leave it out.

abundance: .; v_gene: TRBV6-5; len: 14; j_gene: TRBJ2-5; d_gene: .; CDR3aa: CASRGGGLVETQYF; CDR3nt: TGTGCCAGCAGAGGGGGGGGGCTAGTGGAGACCCAGTACTTC
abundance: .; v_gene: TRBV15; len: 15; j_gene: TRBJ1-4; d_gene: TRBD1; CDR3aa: CATSGGQGMGEKLFF; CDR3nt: TGTGCCACCAGCGGGGGACAGGGCATGGGGGAAAAACTGTTTTTT
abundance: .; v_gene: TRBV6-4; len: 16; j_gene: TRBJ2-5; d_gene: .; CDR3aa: CASSALGPPYQETQYF; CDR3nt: TGTGCCAGCAGCGCCCTCGGTCCTCCGTACCAAGAGACCCAGTACTTC
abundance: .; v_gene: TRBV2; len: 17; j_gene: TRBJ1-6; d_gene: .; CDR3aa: CASSEEPTAFYNSPLHF; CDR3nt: TGTGCCAGCAGTGAAGAACCGACAGCTTTCTATAATTCACCCCTCCACTTT
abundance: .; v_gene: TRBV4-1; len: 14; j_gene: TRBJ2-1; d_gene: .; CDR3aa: CASSHTDRRGEQFF; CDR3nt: TGCGCCAGCAGCCACACGGACAGGCGGGGTGAGCAGTTCTTC
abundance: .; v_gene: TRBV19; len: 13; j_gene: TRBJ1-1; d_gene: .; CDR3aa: CASSLQGDTEAFF; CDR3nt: TGTGCCAGTAGTTTACAGGGAGACACTGAAGCTTTCTTT
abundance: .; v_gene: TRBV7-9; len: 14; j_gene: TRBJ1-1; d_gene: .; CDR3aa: CASSLGWATVEAFF; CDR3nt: TGTGCCAGCAGCTTAGGGTGGGCGACAGTTGAAGCTTTCTTT
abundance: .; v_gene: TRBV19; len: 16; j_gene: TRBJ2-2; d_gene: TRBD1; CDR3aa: CASSTGTGVKTGELFF; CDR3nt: TGTGCCAGTAGTACAGGGACAGGGGTAAAAACCGGGGAGCTGTTTTTT
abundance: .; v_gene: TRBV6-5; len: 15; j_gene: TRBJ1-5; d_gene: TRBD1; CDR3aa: CASSLNQGAGQPQHF; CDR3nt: TGTGCCAGCAGTTTAAACCAGGGGGCGGGGCAGCCCCAGCATTTT
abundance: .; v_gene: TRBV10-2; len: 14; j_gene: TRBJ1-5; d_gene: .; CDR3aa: CASSESASNQPQHF; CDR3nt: TGCGCCAGCAGTGAGAGCGCCAGCAATCAGCCCCAGCATTTT
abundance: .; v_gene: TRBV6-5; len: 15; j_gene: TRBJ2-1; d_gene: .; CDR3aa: CASSYSRGTYNEQFF; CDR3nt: TGTGCCAGCAGTTACTCCAGGGGTACCTACAATGAGCAGTTCTTC
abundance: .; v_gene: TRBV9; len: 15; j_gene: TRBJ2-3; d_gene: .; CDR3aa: CASSDPGKATDTQYF; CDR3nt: TGTGCCAGCAGCGACCCGGGAAAAGCAACAGATACGCAGTATTTT
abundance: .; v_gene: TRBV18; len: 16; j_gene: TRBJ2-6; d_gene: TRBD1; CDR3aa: CASSLTGSSGANVLTF; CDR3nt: TGTGCCAGCTCACTGACAGGGTCCTCTGGGGCCAACGTCCTGACTTTC
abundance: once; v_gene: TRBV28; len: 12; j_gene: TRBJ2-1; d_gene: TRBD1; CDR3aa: CASSSDRGRQFF; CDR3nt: TGTGCCAGCAGTTCGGACAGGGGTCGGCAGTTCTTC
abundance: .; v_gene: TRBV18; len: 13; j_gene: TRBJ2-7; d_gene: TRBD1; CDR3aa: CASSGTGVYEQYF; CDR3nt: TGTGCCAGCTCGGGGACAGGAGTCTACGAGCAGTACTTC
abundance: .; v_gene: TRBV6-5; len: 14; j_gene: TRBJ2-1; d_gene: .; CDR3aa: CASSLDSFYNEQFF; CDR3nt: TGTGCCAGCAGCCTGGACAGTTTCTACAATGAGCAGTTCTTC
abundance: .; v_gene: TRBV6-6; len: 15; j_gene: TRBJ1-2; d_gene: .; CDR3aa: CASSQAAGGDYGYTF; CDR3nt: TGTGCCAGCAGTCAAGCGGCGGGGGGCGACTATGGCTACACCTTC
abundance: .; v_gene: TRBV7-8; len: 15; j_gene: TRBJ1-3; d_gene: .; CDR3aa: CASSLAGGLGNTIYF; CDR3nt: TGTGCCAGCAGCTTAGCCGGGGGGCTTGGAAACACCATATATTTT
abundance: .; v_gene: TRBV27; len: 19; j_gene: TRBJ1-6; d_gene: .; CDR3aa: CASSLKGEGGYSYNSPLHF; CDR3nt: TGTGCCAGCAGTTTGAAAGGGGAGGGGGGGTACTCCTATAATTCACCCCTCCACTTT
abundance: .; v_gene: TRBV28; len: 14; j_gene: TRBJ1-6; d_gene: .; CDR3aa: CASSLYGGDSPLHF; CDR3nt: TGTGCCAGCAGTTTATACGGTGGTGATTCACCCCTCCACTTT
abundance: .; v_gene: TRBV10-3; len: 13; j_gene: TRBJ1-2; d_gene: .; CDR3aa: CAISEGSVYGYTF; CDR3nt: TGTGCCATCAGTGAGGGTTCGGTCTATGGCTACACCTTC
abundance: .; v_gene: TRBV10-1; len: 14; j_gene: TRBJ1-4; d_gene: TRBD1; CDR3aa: CASSSGQGYEKLFF; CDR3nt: TGCGCCAGCAGCTCAGGACAGGGTTACGAAAAACTGTTTTTT
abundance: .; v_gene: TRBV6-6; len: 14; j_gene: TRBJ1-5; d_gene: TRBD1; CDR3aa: CASSYRGQDQPQHF; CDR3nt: TGTGCCAGCAGTTACAGGGGGCAGGATCAGCCCCAGCATTTT
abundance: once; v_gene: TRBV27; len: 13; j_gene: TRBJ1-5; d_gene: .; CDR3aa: CASSRYSNQPQHF; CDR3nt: TGTGCCAGCAGTCGCTATAGCAATCAGCCCCAGCATTTT
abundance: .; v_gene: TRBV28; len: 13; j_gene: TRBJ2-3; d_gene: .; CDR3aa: CASSTPNGDTQYF; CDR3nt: TGTGCCAGCAGTACTCCAAATGGAGATACGCAGTATTTT
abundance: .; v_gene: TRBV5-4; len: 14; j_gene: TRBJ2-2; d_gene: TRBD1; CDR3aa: CASSAGGFTGELFF; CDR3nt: TGTGCCAGCAGCGCAGGGGGATTCACCGGGGAGCTGTTTTTT
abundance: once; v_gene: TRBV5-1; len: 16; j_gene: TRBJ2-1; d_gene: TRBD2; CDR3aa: CASSEASGGVYNEQFF; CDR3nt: TGCGCCAGCAGCGAGGCTAGCGGGGGGGTTTACAATGAGCAGTTCTTC
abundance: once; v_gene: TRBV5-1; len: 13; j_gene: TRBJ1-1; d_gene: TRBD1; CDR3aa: CASSFGQGAEAFF; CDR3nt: TGCGCCAGCAGCTTCGGACAGGGAGCTGAAGCTTTCTTT
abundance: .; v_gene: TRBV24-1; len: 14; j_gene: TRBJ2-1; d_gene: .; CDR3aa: CATARGSSYNEQFF; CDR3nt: TGTGCCACCGCTAGGGGCAGCTCCTACAATGAGCAGTTCTTC
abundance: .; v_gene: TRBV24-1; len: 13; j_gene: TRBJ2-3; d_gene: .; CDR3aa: CATSEGHADTQYF; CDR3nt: TGTGCCACCAGTGAGGGACATGCAGATACGCAGTATTTT
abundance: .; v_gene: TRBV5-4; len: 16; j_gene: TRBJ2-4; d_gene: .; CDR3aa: CASTEGGVGKENIQYF; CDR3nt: TGTGCCAGCACCGAAGGGGGAGTGGGTAAGGAAAACATTCAGTACTTC
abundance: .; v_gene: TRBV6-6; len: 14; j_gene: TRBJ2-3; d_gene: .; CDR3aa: CASSYSPTADTQYF; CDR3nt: TGTGCCAGCAGTTACTCCCCCACGGCAGATACGCAGTATTTT
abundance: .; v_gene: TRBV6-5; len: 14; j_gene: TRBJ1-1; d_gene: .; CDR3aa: CASSSSTGNTEAFF; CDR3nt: TGTGCCAGCAGTTCCTCTACAGGGAACACTGAAGCTTTCTTT
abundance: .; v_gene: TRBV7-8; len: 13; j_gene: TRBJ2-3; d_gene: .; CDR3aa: CASSRTARDTQYF; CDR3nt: TGTGCCAGCAGCCGGACAGCGAGGGATACGCAGTATTTT
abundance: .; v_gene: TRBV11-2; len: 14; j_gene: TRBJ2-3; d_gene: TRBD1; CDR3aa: CASSSQGNTDTQYF; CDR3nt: TGTGCCAGCAGCTCACAGGGGAACACAGATACGCAGTATTTT
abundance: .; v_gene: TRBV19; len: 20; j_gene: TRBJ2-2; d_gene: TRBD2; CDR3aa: CASSRKGQHLSGSGTGELFF; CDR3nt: TGTGCCAGTAGTAGAAAGGGACAGCACCTTAGCGGGAGCGGGACCGGGGAGCTGTTTTTT
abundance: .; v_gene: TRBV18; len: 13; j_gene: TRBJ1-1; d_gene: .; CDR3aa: CASSQGINTEAFF; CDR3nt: TGTGCCAGCTCACAGGGGATTAACACTGAAGCTTTCTTT
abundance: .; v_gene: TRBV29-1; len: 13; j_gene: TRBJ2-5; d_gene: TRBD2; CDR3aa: CSDLSGGVETQYF; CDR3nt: TGCAGCGACCTTAGCGGGGGAGTAGAGACCCAGTACTTC
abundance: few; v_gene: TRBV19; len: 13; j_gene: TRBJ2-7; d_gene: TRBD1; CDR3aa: CASSIQGADEQYF; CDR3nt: TGTGCCAGTAGTATTCAGGGGGCCGACGAGCAGTACTTC
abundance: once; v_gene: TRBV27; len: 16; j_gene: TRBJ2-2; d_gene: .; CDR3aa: CASSSKSGVTTGELFF; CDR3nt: TGTGCCAGCAGTTCCAAATCGGGGGTTACCACCGGGGAGCTGTTTTTT
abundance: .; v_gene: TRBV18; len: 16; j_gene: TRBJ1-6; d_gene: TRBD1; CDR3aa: CASSPTGSSYNSPLHF; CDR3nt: TGTGCCAGCTCACCGACAGGGAGCTCCTATAATTCACCCCTCCACTTT
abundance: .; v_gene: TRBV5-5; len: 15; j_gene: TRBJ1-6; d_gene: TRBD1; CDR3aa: CASSDTNQGVIPLHF; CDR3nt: TGTGCCAGCAGCGATACTAATCAGGGGGTTATACCCCTCCACTTT
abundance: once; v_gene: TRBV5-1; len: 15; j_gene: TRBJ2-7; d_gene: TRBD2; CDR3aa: CASSVGLASSYEQYF; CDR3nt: TGCGCCAGCAGCGTCGGACTAGCGAGCTCCTACGAGCAGTACTTC
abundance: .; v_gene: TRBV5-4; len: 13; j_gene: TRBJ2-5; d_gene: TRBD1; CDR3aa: CASSRTGVETQYF; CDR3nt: TGTGCCAGCAGCCGGACAGGGGTAGAGACCCAGTACTTC
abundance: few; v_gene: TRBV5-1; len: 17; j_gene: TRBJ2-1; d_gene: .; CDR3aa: CASTGRGAKGGYNEQFF; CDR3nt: TGCGCCAGTACCGGACGGGGGGCGAAAGGAGGGTACAATGAGCAGTTCTTC
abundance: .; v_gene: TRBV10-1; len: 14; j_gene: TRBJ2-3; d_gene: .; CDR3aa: CASSSGRPTDTQYF; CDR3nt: TGCGCCAGCAGTAGCGGCCGACCCACAGATACGCAGTATTTT
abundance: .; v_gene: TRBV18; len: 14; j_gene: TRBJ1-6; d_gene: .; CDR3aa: CASSPSQGNSPLHF; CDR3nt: TGTGCCAGCTCACCCAGCCAGGGGAATTCACCCCTCCACTTT
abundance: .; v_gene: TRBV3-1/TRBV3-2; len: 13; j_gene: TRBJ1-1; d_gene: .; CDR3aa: CASSPYQETEAFF; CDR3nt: TGTGCCAGCAGCCCGTACCAGGAAACTGAAGCTTTCTTT
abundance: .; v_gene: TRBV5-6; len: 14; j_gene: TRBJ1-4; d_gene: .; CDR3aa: CASSLVRSDEKLFF; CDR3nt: TGTGCCAGCAGCTTGGTAAGGAGTGATGAAAAACTGTTTTTT